This TCR beta chain was profiled in a study of T cells in Graves' hyperthyroidism and ophthalmopathy. With 4 bases removed from V and 2 bases from J, the gap between germline ends came to 13 bases. The CDR3 consists of 15 residues. In germline, CDR1 is LNHDA, CDR2 SQIVND (reference sequence). At least ten counts were recorded for this clonotype. From RNA transcripts, TCR beta CDR3 regions were amplified. When the TCR CDR3 underwent first-round RT-PCR, the HTBI primer set was used. TCRdb itself ran the multiplex PCR reads through MiXCR, one entry per CDR3 protein. The sample consists of about 110,000 distinct CDR3 sequences, 15% to 20% of them appearing once.

Sequencing was carried out using blood. This sequence originates from a woman aged 50 to 60 with Graves' hyperthyroidism. The J gene is TRBJ2-3, the V gene TRBV19; a weak D match, TRBD1 (7 bases). The CDR3 region has the DNA TGTGCCAGTAGTACGGCAGGGGGGCACACAGATACGCAGTATTTT. The encoded protein is CASSTAGGHTDTQYF.